These 24 T cell receptor beta chains share one sample of origin, sequenced in a study of blood T cells in healthy people across ages. The second PCR ran roughly 6 to 11 cycles with a sample-barcoded 5' primer and J-beta primers. TCRdb re-called the 5' RACE reads with MiXCR, one entry per CDR3 protein. The repertoire consists of 950,000 to 1,200,000 distinct CDR3 sequences, with roughly two fifths occurring once and the leading ten covering about an eighth. The sequenced sample was blood. The origin of the receptors is a young man in good health.

In regard to this clonotype: At one boundary the junction diverges from the germline segment, which might be a read error. The V gene is TRBV4-2, the J gene TRBJ2-1, with D perhaps being TRBD1 or TRBD2 (5 bases each). The CDR3 extends over 17 amino acids. Per germline, CDR1 LGHNA and CDR2 YNFKEQ. The CDR3 here is CAGSQSTLGTVNNEQFF. CDR3 nucleotides: TGTGCCGGCAGCCAATCCACCTTGGGGACGGTGAACAATGAGCAGTTCTTC.

The V gene is TRBV20-1, the J gene TRBJ1-1, with D possibly matching TRBD1 (5 bases). CDR1 DFQATT and CDR2 SNEGSKA come from the germline V gene (reference sequence). CDR3 size: 13 residues. V was trimmed by 6 bases and J by 2 bases, leaving 13 bases between them. The CDR3 coding sequence is TGCAGTGCCCATTCCGGGGGTAACACTGAAGCTTTCTTT. This sequence encodes CSAHSGGNTEAFF.

This chain connects TRBV20-1 to TRBJ2-1; the D gene could be TRBD1 or TRBD2 (5 bases each). The CDR3 is 15 amino acids. V gave up 5 bases and J gave up 0 bases, with 14 bases separating them. Germline values: CDR1 DFQATT, CDR2 SNEGSKA (reference sequence). The CDR3 DNA reads TGCAGTGCTCCCGACCGGGACCGCTCCTACAATGAGCAGTTCTTC. It codes for CSAPDRDRSYNEQFF.

The chain employs TRBV5-1 and TRBJ1-3; the D is unclear. This CDR3 region has 17 residues. Per the germline V gene, CDR1 is SGHRS and CDR2 is YFSETQ. V lost 3 bases and J lost 0, with 16 bases in between. CDR3 sequence: CASSSYGSRNSGNTIYF. The CDR3 DNA sequence: TGCGCCAGCAGCTCCTACGGGTCCAGGAACTCTGGAAACACCATATATTTT.

The J gene is TRBJ1-2, the V gene TRBV6-4; 9 bases align to TRBD1. The CDR3 is made up of 14 amino acids. After removal of 6 bases from V and 7 bases from J, the junction contained 9 bases not matched to a gene. Germline V CDR1 and CDR2: MRHNA, SNTAGT. CDR3 protein: CASRRTGVYVGYTF. The CDR3 DNA reads as TGTGCCAGCAGAAGGACAGGGGTTTATGTTGGCTACACCTTC.

This clonotype was counted a few times. The chain has TRBV29-1 and TRBJ2-3, with D unclear. Germline CDR1 is SQVTM and CDR2 is ANQGSEA. This CDR3 is built from 14 residues. V was trimmed by 7 bases and J by 1 base, leaving 15 bases between them. In DNA form, the CDR3 reads TGCAGCGAGACCATGACATCGCGCACAGATACGCAGTATTTT. Its protein product is CSETMTSRTDTQYF.

This clonotype was seen a handful of times. V gene TRBV6-6 combines with J gene TRBJ2-1; a possible D gene is TRBD1 (6 bases). The CDR3 is made up of 11 amino acids. The germline CDR1 and CDR2 sequences are MNHNY and SVGAGI (reference sequence). The CDR3 DNA sequence: TGTGTAACAGGGACCTACAATGAGCAGTTCTTC. The encoded protein is CVTGTYNEQFF.

V usage is TRBV7-2 and J usage is TRBJ2-7; no reliable D call. Germline assignment: CDR1 SGHTA and CDR2 FQGNSA. V was shortened by 5 bases and J by 7 bases, with 15 bases between the two germline ends. CDR3 length equals 13 residues. CDR3 in amino acids: CASSLGFRYEQYF. Here the CDR3 DNA reads TGTGCCAGCAGCCTAGGGTTTCGGTATGAGCAGTACTTC.

The chain recombines TRBV6-5 with TRBJ2-7; D is possibly TRBD1 or TRBD2 (6 bases each). Germline V lookup: CDR1 MNHEY, CDR2 SVGAGI. The CDR3 totals 14 residues. The V end was cut by 7 bases, the J end by 6 bases, with 19 bases between. This CDR3 is CASTYGGPSAEQYF. The CDR3 DNA reads TGTGCCAGCACCTACGGGGGCCCCTCGGCCGAGCAGTACTTC.

As regards this clonotype: This sequence may be a read error, since a much larger clone differs from it by one base. This rearrangement joins TRBV6-6 to TRBJ2-1, with TRBD2 identical over 10 bases. The last part of the DNA fits TRBJ2-7 better; the J call may be wrong. The germline V gene has CDR1 MNHNY and CDR2 SVGAGI (reference sequence). This CDR3 has 15 amino acids. The CDR3 coding sequence is TGTGCCAGCAGTCAGAAGCGGGGGGGTTACAATGAGCAGTACTTC. It is translated as CASSQKRGGYNEQYF.

The chain has TRBV9 and TRBJ2-3; D is undetermined. V was clipped by 2 bases and J by 1 base, with 11 bases between them. This CDR3 comprises 15 residues. Germline assignment: CDR1 SGDLS and CDR2 YYNGEE. The CDR3 DNA sequence: TGTGCCAGCAGCGTTTATGGACGGCGCACAGATACGCAGTATTTT. This gives the protein CASSVYGRRTDTQYF.

V usage is TRBV7-2 and J usage is TRBJ1-4, with TRBD1 as a possible D gene (5 bases). Trimming pared 2 bases from V and 4 bases from J, leaving 14 bases between. The CDR3 has 16 amino acids. From germline, CDR1 is SGHTA and CDR2 FQGNSA. The CDR3 spells CASSLYRRDGNEKLFF. The CDR3 nucleotides read TGTGCCAGCAGCTTATATCGCCGGGACGGTAATGAAAAACTGTTTTTT.

This clonotype was counted only a few times. This chain uses TRBV27 with TRBJ1-2; 9 nucleotides line up with TRBD1. The V gene's germline CDR1 is MNHEY and CDR2 SMNVEV (reference sequence). This CDR3 comprises 15 residues. Germline trimming cut 6 bases from V and 8 bases from J; bases unmatched to any gene: 13. The CDR3 bases are TGTGCCAGCAGAACCAGGGGGACAGGGCAGCGGGGCTACACCTTC. It codes for CASRTRGTGQRGYTF.

Comment on this clonotype: This may be a read error, as it is one base from a much larger clone. The V gene is TRBV9, the J gene TRBJ2-1; TRBD2 might be the D (5 bases). The CDR3 consists of 15 residues. Germline CDR1 reads SGDLS; CDR2 reads YYNGEE. CDR3 in amino acids: CASTISGLAYDEQFF. The CDR3 bases are TGTGCCAGCACTATCTCCGGGCTAGCCTACGATGAGCAGTTCTTC.

This clonotype was seen at least ten times. V and J are TRBV29-1 and TRBJ2-7; D call uncertain. The CDR3 contains 12 residues. CDR1 is SQVTM, CDR2 ANQGSEA, per germline. Trimming pared 7 bases from V and 2 bases from J, leaving 12 bases between. The CDR3 region has the DNA TGCAGCGCTATTGACGGTCCCTACGAGCAGTACTTC. This encodes CSAIDGPYEQYF.

The table lists this clonotype with many counts. The CDR3 region has the DNA TGCGCCAGCAGCCAAGAGACAGGGGGTACCTACGAGCAGTACTTC. Encoded protein: CASSQETGGTYEQYF. The chain employs TRBV4-3 and TRBJ2-7, with TRBD1 matching 9 bases. This CDR3 is built from 15 residues. V trimming: 0 bases; J trimming: 2 bases; junction bases outside the gene matches: 2. Per germline, CDR1 LGHNA and CDR2 YSLEER.

Regarding this clonotype: One end of the junction varies from germline; a read error may be responsible. This sequence joins TRBV6-5 and TRBJ1-2; TRBD1 is a possible D gene (5 bases). Germline V gene sequence: CDR1 MNHEY, CDR2 SVGAGI. There are 13 residues in the CDR3. CDR3 sequence reads: CASSDSGIYGYTF. In nucleotides, the CDR3 is TGTGCCAGCAGTGACTCAGGGATCTATGGCTACACCTTC.

The CDR3, as DNA: TGTGCCAGCTTACGGCGAAATAATTCACCCCTCCACTTT. As protein: CASLRRNNSPLHF. The V gene is TRBV13, the J gene TRBJ1-6; D gene uncertain. CDR1 PRHDT and CDR2 FYEKMQ come from the germline V gene (reference sequence). The CDR3 is made up of 13 amino acids. V was pared by 8 bases and J by 5 bases, with 10 bases between.

This clonotype was seen a single time. V gene TRBV7-2 combines with J gene TRBJ2-4; D gene unclear. The J call is doubtful: the DNA matches TRBJ2-5 better. Germline-derived CDR1 and CDR2 are SGHTA and FQGNSA. The CDR3 length is 13 residues. CDR3 nucleotides: TGTGCCAGCAGCGTCACATACCAAGAGACCCAGTACTTC. Translation: CASSVTYQETQYF.

This clonotype was found a few times. The V gene is TRBV6-5, the J gene TRBJ2-7; TRBD1 aligns across 7 bases. Trimming took 2 bases from V and 1 from J; bases not matched to a gene: 5. The CDR3 covers 15 residues. Germline V lookup: CDR1 MNHEY, CDR2 SVGAGI. CDR3 nucleotides: TGTGCCAGCAGTTACGCCGGGACAGAGTCCTACGAGCAGTACTTC. It specifies CASSYAGTESYEQYF.

This chain links TRBV15 with TRBJ1-5; D is unresolved. Germline V gene lookup returns CDR1 LNHNV and CDR2 YYDKDF (reference sequence). The CDR3 is 14 residues long. The ends were cut back, 8 bases at V and 2 bases at J, with 13 bases in the middle. The CDR3 loop reads CATSRAPGNQPQHF. The CDR3 DNA reads TGTGCCACCTCTAGGGCCCCGGGCAATCAGCCCCAGCATTTT.

The chain couples TRBV5-1 to TRBJ1-1; the match to TRBD1 covers 8 bases. Germline V gene data show CDR1 as SGHRS and CDR2 as YFSETQ. The V and J ends lost 3 bases and 5 bases, in that order; junction bases with no gene match: 6. This CDR3 is built from 14 residues. The CDR3 protein is CASSSGQEGTEAFF. The CDR3, as DNA: TGCGCCAGCAGCTCGGGACAGGAGGGGACTGAAGCTTTCTTT.

The rearrangement links TRBV20-1 to TRBJ1-6, with a possible D match to TRBD1 (6 bases). Trimming cost V 6 bases and J 8 bases, with 23 bases left between them. Germline CDR1 and CDR2: DFQATT and SNEGSKA (reference sequence). The length of the CDR3 is 16 residues. In DNA form, the CDR3 reads TGCAGTGCAACCATCCCTGGACAGTGGCCTGATTCACCCCTCCACTTT. This encodes CSATIPGQWPDSPLHF.

A word on this clonotype: A junction end diverges from the germline sequence, so it may reflect a read error. The chain links TRBV28 to TRBJ1-4, with 10 bases identical to TRBD1. The CDR3 totals 16 residues. Germline loops: CDR1 MDHEN, CDR2 SYDVKM. CDR3 DNA sequence: TGTGTCAGCAGTCAGGACAGGGGGGAGGCTAATGAAAAGCTGTTTTTT. It yields the protein CVSSQDRGEANEKLFF.